One and the same sample provided the 25 T cell receptor beta chains below, sequenced in a study of blood T cell repertoires in COVID-19. Some clones are missing from TCRdb's copy, which holds only in-frame ones; the method was immunoSEQ multiplex PCR. The sample has fewer than 300,000 clones; around 89% are singletons. The sequenced material came from peripheral blood. Receptors originate from a woman between 45 and 60 years old with COVID-19, enrolled during active disease.

The chain joins TRBV2 to TRBJ2-3; D might be TRBD1 (6 bases). In germline, CDR1 is SNHLY, CDR2 FYNNEI. The CDR3 consists of 14 residues. Trimming cost V 7 bases and J 2 bases, with 13 bases left between them. The CDR3 here is CASNKQGVTDTQYF. Here the CDR3 DNA reads TGTGCCAGCAATAAACAGGGAGTCACAGATACGCAGTATTTT.

This sequence joins TRBV7-2 and TRBJ2-5; 14 positions agree with TRBD2. This CDR3 has 19 residues. V lost 5 bases to trimming and J lost 4 bases; unmatched junction nucleotides: 15. Germline V gene sequence: CDR1 SGHTA, CDR2 FQGNSA. The CDR3 sequence: CASSLSRGTGTSGRETQYF. The CDR3, as DNA: TGTGCCAGCAGCCTGAGCAGGGGAACCGGGACTAGCGGGAGAGAGACCCAGTACTTC.

The chain couples TRBV14 to TRBJ2-1; perhaps TRBD2 as D (5 bases). The CDR3 spans 13 residues. The V end lost 4 bases, the J end lost 9 bases, and 13 bases lay between the germline ends. Germline lookup yields CDR1 SGHDN and CDR2 FVKESK. This chain's CDR3 is CASSPEMRAEQFF. The CDR3 coding sequence is TGTGCCAGCAGCCCCGAAATGCGGGCTGAGCAGTTCTTC.

The chain links TRBV3-1 (or the pseudogene TRBV3-2) to TRBJ2-4; D not certain. CDR1 LGHDT and CDR2 YNNKEL come from the germline V gene (reference sequence). The CDR3 spans 14 residues. Trimming cost V 1 base and J 6 bases, with 10 bases left between them. CDR3 amino acids: CASSQGGGRNIQYF. CDR3 DNA sequence: TGTGCCAGCAGCCAAGGAGGCGGAAGAAACATTCAGTACTTC.

Concerning this clone: The sample has other DNA sequences that encode this CDR3 too. The V gene is TRBV5-1, the J gene TRBJ2-7; D is ambiguous. This CDR3 region has 15 residues. Trimming shortened V by 0 bases and J by 3 bases, and 13 bases separated the two germline ends. CDR1 is SGHRS, CDR2 YFSETQ, per germline. The CDR3 DNA follows: TGCGCCAGCAGCTTGGACCCCTCTAGTAGCTACGAGCAGTACTTC. Translated: CASSLDPSSSYEQYF.

The chain uses TRBV5-1 and TRBJ2-2; a possible D gene is TRBD1 (7 bases). The CDR3 sequence is 18 residues long. V dropped 4 bases and J dropped 4 bases, with 23 bases sitting between them. Germline lookup yields CDR1 SGHRS and CDR2 YFSETQ. As DNA, the CDR3 is TGCGCCAGCAGCCCCTCCCCGGGGGCAGGGGGTAGCACCGGGGAGCTGTTTTTT. It is translated as CASSPSPGAGGSTGELFF.

J is TRBJ1-1 and V is TRBV27, with D hard to call. Germline-derived CDR1 and CDR2 are MNHEY and SMNVEV (reference sequence). The CDR3 totals 12 residues. V shed 5 bases and J shed 4 bases, with 8 bases lying between them. The CDR3 DNA follows: TGTGCCAGCAGTAGCGGTGGCACTGAAGCTTTCTTT. Its translation: CASSSGGTEAFF.

V gene TRBV5-1 combines with J gene TRBJ2-3, with unresolved D. Germline CDR1 reads SGHRS; CDR2 reads YFSETQ. This CDR3 has 12 amino acids. The V end lost 5 bases, the J end lost 0 bases, and 4 bases lay between the germline ends. CDR3 sequence (DNA): TGCGCCAGCAGGGCTAGCACAGATACGCAGTATTTT. Translated: CASRASTDTQYF. The full variable domain, with the rest looked up from reference TRBV5-1 and TRBJ2-3, is KAGVTQTPRYLIKTRGQQVTLSCSPISGHRSVSWYQQTPGQGLQFLFEYFSETQRNKGNFPGRFSGRQFSNSRSEMNVSTLELGDSALYLCASRASTDTQYFGPGTRLTVL.

The chain joins TRBV19 to TRBJ1-5, with 7 positions matching TRBD1. CDR1 is LNHDA, CDR2 SQIVND, per germline (reference sequence). The CDR3 is made up of 14 amino acids. Unmatched junction bases numbered 9, after V lost 9 bases and J lost 4 bases. The CDR3 reads CASQETGMNQPQHF. As DNA, the CDR3 is TGTGCCAGCCAGGAGACAGGGATGAATCAGCCCCAGCATTTT.

This sequence joins TRBV4-1 and TRBJ2-7; 8 bases are shared with TRBD1. Looked up from germline, CDR1 is MGHRA and CDR2 is YSYEKL. There are 14 residues in the CDR3. With 1 base clipped from V and 3 bases from J, the junction kept 2 bases outside the gene matches. DNA for the CDR3: TGCGCCAGCAGCCAAGTAGACAGGGGCTACGAGCAGTACTTC. Translating gives CASSQVDRGYEQYF.

The rearrangement joins TRBV27 to TRBJ2-7, with 9 bases lining up with TRBD2. The CDR3 length is 15 residues. The germline CDR1 and CDR2 sequences are MNHEY and SMNVEV (reference sequence). V was clipped by 2 bases and J by 2 bases; unmatched bases: 4. CDR3 coding DNA: TGTGCCAGCAGTTTACGGCTAGCGGGGACCTACGAGCAGTACTTC. Its protein is CASSLRLAGTYEQYF.

This rearrangement joins TRBV27 to TRBJ2-1, with D possibly TRBD2 on 6 matching bases. This CDR3 comprises 14 residues. Trimming left V 3 bases short and J 12 bases short, with 18 bases between. Germline CDR1 reads MNHEY; CDR2 reads SMNVEV (reference sequence). CDR3 loop: CASSFLAGLRRQFF. The CDR3 region has the DNA TGTGCCAGCAGTTTCCTGGCGGGGCTCAGGAGGCAGTTCTTC.

J is TRBJ2-3 and V is TRBV6-5, with TRBD1 matching over 7 bases. The CDR3 totals 15 residues. Germline trimming cut 6 bases from V and 2 bases from J; bases unmatched to any gene: 8. Germline V gives CDR1 MNHEY, CDR2 SVGAGI. CDR3 nucleotide sequence: TGTGCCAGCAGGTCCGGGACAGCGTACACAGATACGCAGTATTTT. Amino acid sequence: CASRSGTAYTDTQYF.

V is TRBV11-2 and J is TRBJ2-1; weak D call: TRBD2 (6 bases). This CDR3 is 18 amino acids long. Germline V gene sequence: CDR1 SGHAT, CDR2 FQNNGV. Trimming took 5 bases from V and 0 from J, leaving 20 bases between them. CDR3 protein: CASSKGGDPRTSYNEQFF. As DNA, the CDR3 is TGTGCCAGCAGCAAAGGAGGGGACCCGCGAACCTCCTACAATGAGCAGTTCTTC.

The rearrangement uses TRBV2 and TRBJ1-5; TRBD1 might be the D (5 bases). Germline V gene lookup returns CDR1 SNHLY and CDR2 FYNNEI. CDR3 size: 13 residues. V was trimmed by 10 bases and J by 5 bases, leaving 15 bases between them. The CDR3 protein is CATADGGYQPQHF. The CDR3 nucleotides read TGTGCCACCGCGGACGGGGGATATCAGCCCCAGCATTTT.

V gene TRBV28 combines with J gene TRBJ2-3; 7 nucleotides line up with TRBD1. Germline CDR1 MDHEN, CDR2 SYDVKM. V was clipped by 5 bases and J by 1 base; unmatched bases: 3. The CDR3 is 14 residues long. CDR3 sequence reads: CASSTGQGTDTQYF. In nucleotides, the CDR3 is TGTGCCAGCAGTACAGGACAGGGCACAGATACGCAGTATTTT.

Written as DNA, the CDR3 is TGCGCCAGCAGCTTAGGACAGTCTAGCAATCAGCCCCAGCATTTT. Protein product: CASSLGQSSNQPQHF. V gene TRBV5-1 combines with J gene TRBJ1-5; D is perhaps TRBD1 (6 bases). CDR1 and CDR2 (germline): SGHRS, YFSETQ. V was cut by 2 bases and J by 0 bases, with 9 bases left in between. This CDR3 has 15 amino acids.

The rearrangement uses TRBV27 and TRBJ1-2; 8 bases align to TRBD1. Germline CDR1 MNHEY, CDR2 SMNVEV (reference sequence). The CDR3 loop spans 14 amino acids. J gave up 13 bases and V 5 bases, and 15 bases lay outside the gene matches. CDR3 protein: CASSHEGTGYLGTF. The CDR3 region has the DNA TGTGCCAGCAGTCACGAGGGGACAGGCTACCTCGGCACCTTC.

This clone was counted a single time. This sequence joins TRBV18 and TRBJ2-1, with 7 nucleotides matching TRBD1. The CDR3 consists of 14 residues. After removal of 2 bases from V and 7 bases from J, the junction contained 5 bases not matched to a gene. The germline gives CDR1 KGHSH, CDR2 LQKENI. CDR3 sequence (DNA): TGTGCCAGCTCACCAGAGACAGGGTCGAATGAGCAGTTCTTC. Translated, it gives CASSPETGSNEQFF.

This chain uses TRBV5-4 with TRBJ2-3, with 7 bases identical to TRBD2. Germline V gives CDR1 SGHNT, CDR2 YYREEE (reference sequence). V lost 5 bases, J lost 6 bases, and 21 bases stayed unmatched. The CDR3 is 18 residues long. The CDR3 DNA follows: TGTGCCAGCAGGGGTCAGTTTCGCATGGAGGGAGGGTTTGATACGCAGTATTTT. Translating it yields CASRGQFRMEGGFDTQYF.

This rearrangement joins TRBV18 to TRBJ1-1; 8 bases align to TRBD1. CDR3 length equals 15 residues. In germline, CDR1 is KGHSH, CDR2 LQKENI. V was pared by 4 bases and J by 2 bases, with 6 bases of the junction left unmatched. CDR3 coding DNA: TGTGCCAGCTCACACGGGACAGGAGCTAACACTGAAGCTTTCTTT. This sequence encodes CASSHGTGANTEAFF.

The V call is TRBV5-1, the J call TRBJ2-1; D might be TRBD2 (6 bases). The V gene lost 2 bases and the J gene lost 7 bases, with 13 bases spanning the gap. The CDR3 consists of 14 residues. CDR1 and CDR2 from the germline V gene are SGHRS and YFSETQ. This chain's CDR3 is CASSLARGGNEQFF. The DNA for the CDR3 is TGCGCCAGCAGCTTAGCTAGGGGAGGAAATGAGCAGTTCTTC.

The CDR3 sequence is CASSFTSGQETQYF. In DNA, the CDR3 is TGTGCCAGCAGCTTTACTAGCGGTCAAGAGACCCAGTACTTC. The chain is built from TRBV7-2 and TRBJ2-5, with 8 bases that match TRBD2. V shed 3 bases and J 2 bases; nucleotides not matched to a gene: 2. This CDR3 is 14 amino acids long. Looked up from germline, CDR1 is SGHTA and CDR2 is FQGNSA.

CDR3 in amino acids: CASSGGYDEKLFF. Written as DNA, the CDR3 is TGTGCCAGCAGCGGAGGGTATGATGAAAAACTGTTTTTT. The V and J genes are TRBV5-4 and TRBJ1-4; D is unclear. The germline V gene has CDR1 SGHNT and CDR2 YYREEE (reference sequence). The CDR3 has 13 amino acids. V shed 4 bases and J shed 6 bases, with 10 bases lying between them.

In its sample, this clone was seen once. At the DNA level, this CDR3 is encoded by other sequences in the same sample as well. This chain joins TRBV5-1 and TRBJ1-1; 9 bases are shared with TRBD1. V lost 5 bases and J lost 4; bases outside the gene matches: 6. Germline V gives CDR1 SGHRS, CDR2 YFSETQ. This CDR3 contains 14 residues. The CDR3 region has the DNA TGCGCCAGCAGAGCCGGGACAGGGAGCACTGAAGCTTTCTTT. Encoded protein: CASRAGTGSTEAFF.